This TCR beta chain was captured in a study of blood T cell repertoires in COVID-19. In the study overall: Collection of acute and convalescent COVID-19 samples took place in the United States, Italy and Spain. PBMCs, B-cell-depleted T cells, or T cells were the source of the cDNA or gDNA that made up the material.

In the original processing: Using reference gene primer amplification, nucleated cell counts were estimated. The data were produced by immunoSEQ multiplex PCR, yet TCRdb's version contains in-frame clones alone and is incomplete. V and J calls and clone size are as listed in that table; D and trimming were resolved from the DNA. The sample has approximately 15,000 clones, 70% to 85% seen once. The CDR3 consists of 14 residues. Germline-derived CDR1 and CDR2 are MNHEY and SMNVEV (reference sequence). V was pared by 0 bases and J by 1 base, with 6 bases between. The sequence derives from a woman aged 50 to 65 with active or convalescent COVID-19. The chain employs TRBV27 and TRBJ1-1; D is undetermined. The sequenced sample consisted of peripheral blood. The CDR3 bases are TGTGCCAGCAGTTTATCGTCGGGGAACACTGAAGCTTTCTTT. Translated: CASSLSSGNTEAFF.